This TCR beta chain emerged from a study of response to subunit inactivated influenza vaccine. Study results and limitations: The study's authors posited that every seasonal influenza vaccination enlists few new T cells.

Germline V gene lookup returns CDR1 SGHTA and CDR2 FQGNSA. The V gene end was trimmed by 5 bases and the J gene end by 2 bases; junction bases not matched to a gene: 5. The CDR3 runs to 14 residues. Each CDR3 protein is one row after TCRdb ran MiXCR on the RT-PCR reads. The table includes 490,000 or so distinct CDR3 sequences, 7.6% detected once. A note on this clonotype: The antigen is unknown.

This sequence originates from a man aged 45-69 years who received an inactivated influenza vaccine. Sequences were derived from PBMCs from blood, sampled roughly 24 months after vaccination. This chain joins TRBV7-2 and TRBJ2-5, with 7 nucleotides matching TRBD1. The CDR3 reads CASSGTVMQETQYF. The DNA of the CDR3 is TGTGCCAGCAGCGGGACAGTCATGCAAGAGACCCAGTACTTC.